The 4 T cell receptor beta chains below come from one sample, sequenced in a study of blood T cell repertoires in COVID-19. The protocol was immunoSEQ multiplex PCR, while the TCRdb copy is restricted to in-frame clones and leaves out a portion. The sample lists some 200,000 clones; 65% to 90% were seen once. Input material: peripheral blood. All receptors derive from a woman aged 70-85 years with COVID-19, enrolled during active disease.

This rearrangement joins TRBV11-3 to TRBJ1-4, with D perhaps TRBD1 (6 bases). Germline CDR1 reads SGHNT; CDR2 reads YENEEA. The CDR3 spans 15 residues. V was cut by 0 bases and J by 7 bases, with 12 bases left in between. CDR3 sequence (DNA): TGTGCCAGCAGCTTAGAAGGGACATTGTTTGAAAAACTGTTTTTT. Its translation: CASSLEGTLFEKLFF.

Remarks on this clone: This CDR3 is also generated by other DNA sequences in the sample. V and J are TRBV29-1 and TRBJ1-1; D is uncertain. The CDR3 is 12 amino acids. Trimming removed 2 bases at V and 1 base at J, with 5 bases between. Germline V CDR1 and CDR2: SQVTM, ANQGSEA. CDR3 DNA: TGCAGCGTTGAACGGGGGAACACTGAAGCTTTCTTT. Residues: CSVERGNTEAFF.

V gene TRBV9 combines with J gene TRBJ2-5; D is unresolved. The CDR3 has 15 amino acids. Per germline, CDR1 SGDLS and CDR2 YYNGEE. With 1 base removed from V and 4 bases from J, the gap between germline ends came to 14 bases. The CDR3 DNA follows: TGTGCCAGCAGCGTATTCAGCTCGGCAGGAGAGACCCAGTACTTC. Amino acids: CASSVFSSAGETQYF.

This chain connects TRBV18 to TRBJ1-1, with 8 bases matching TRBD1. V was clipped by 4 bases and J by 3 bases; unmatched bases: 10. The CDR3 runs to 16 residues. Germline V CDR1 and CDR2: KGHSH, LQKENI. The CDR3 here is CASSLDRAKSDTEAFF. CDR3 nucleotide sequence: TGTGCCAGCTCACTGGACAGGGCAAAATCAGACACTGAAGCTTTCTTT.